The entry below gives a single T cell receptor (beta chain) sequence along with its context. Many counts were recorded for this clonotype. No cognate antigen has been identified for it. Base qualities are missing; no much larger clone stands one base away. A patient counted as having stable Graves' hyperthyroidism if no progression to ophthalmopathy occurred over 18 months of follow-up. Hyperthyroidism patients were newly diagnosed, had a disease duration of under 2 months, and were aged 18 to 65 years. The study excluded patients with uncontrolled infections, other autoimmune diseases, pregnancy or lactation. Diagnoses were established on the basis of clinical symptoms, serum thyroxine and TRAb, thyroid ultrasound, and orbital computed tomography. PBMCs were isolated from about 9 ml of fresh peripheral blood by Ficoll-Paque density gradient centrifugation. Trizol reagent was used to extract total RNA, and RNA quality was then checked on an Agilent 2100 Bioanalyzer.

The data are from a study of T cells in Graves' hyperthyroidism and ophthalmopathy (dated by TCRdb to about 2019). A note on the overall study: Peripheral blood was sampled at the time of initial diagnosis, prior to any treatment. In six Graves' hyperthyroidism patients, the study also compared T-cell repertoires from thyroid tissue with T-cell repertoires from blood. Prospective prediction of ophthalmopathy was tested in an independent validation cohort of some 20 hyperthyroidism patients and 17 patients who later progressed to ophthalmopathy. After blood sampling, hyperthyroidism patients were treated with methimazole at a starting dose of 30 mg daily, and ophthalmopathy patients were treated with high-dose intravenous methylprednisolone. The 100 discovery patients were divided at random into training and test sets in a 7:3 ratio. TCR Vbeta CDR3 sequencing of 135 peripheral blood samples (fewer than 45 ophthalmopathy, approximately 80 hyperthyroidism and approximately 17 progressor patients) is reported in the paper. TCR V-J signatures able to tell the groups apart were searched for in a discovery cohort of 100 patients, of whom around 42 had Graves' ophthalmopathy and 55 to 60 had stable Graves' hyperthyroidism.

From the cysteine up to the phenylalanine, the CDR3 has a length of 15 residues. The retained sequence is limited to the CDR3, 45 bases, with the frame set at the first base. A distance of 11 bases separates the germline ends of V and J, which lose 2 bases and 0 bases respectively. The germline V gene sets CDR1 to SGDLS and CDR2 to YYNGEE. Findings and caveats that apply to the study as a whole: In cross-validation, a model built on a 13 V-J signature told ophthalmopathy apart from stable hyperthyroidism with less than 90% sensitivity and 81% to 82% specificity, and in testing the same model reached 80%/75%. In validation, the model predicted progression to ophthalmopathy with just under 71% sensitivity and less than 80% specificity, a median of about six months before onset. No statistical method was used to fix the sample size in advance, and group allocation was not hidden from the investigators. Most expanded thyroid clonotypes (frequency above 0.001) were also found in blood, which suggests that blood repertoires may mirror thyroid immune responses.

The TCR beta CDR3 regions were amplified from RNA transcripts. For the first round of RT-PCR on the TCR CDR3, the HTBI primer set was used together with the Qiagen OneStep RT-PCR kit. Libraries were constructed in a second round of multiplex PCR, after which size selection and purification were performed. Paired-end sequencing of the libraries was performed with 100 bp reads on an Illumina HiSeq2000. As for the authors' bioinformatics: SOAPnuke was used to process the raw data, with reads discarded if the reads contained adapters or uncalled bases, had a mean Phred below 15, or lacked an exact constant-primer or identifier match. High-quality paired reads were merged with COPE v1.2.5, and unique nucleotide sequences were defined as clonotypes. MiTCR v1.1 was used to align clonotypes to the IMGT TRBV, TRBD and TRBJ reference segments. The analysis included only V-J combinations with a frequency above 0.0001, which together covered over 98% of the repertoires. The TCS score was defined as F50 (clonal expansion) divided by E x V (chaos), with BLOSUM62-based TCRdist calculated between CDR3 peptides within each V-J. Welch's t-statistics and random forest reduced roughly 540 V-J features to 13, which were used in a naive Bayes classifier (R e1071). TCRdb redid the processing of the public reads, applying fastp at Q25 and MiXCR, and retained in-frame beta chains. Rows are unified per CDR3 protein, each entry keeping the most common DNA and genes. TCRdb, not the original authors, processed these V and J calls. Here the sample has around 420,000 distinct CDR3 sequences; 15% to 19% occur a single time. The ten largest clones represent 13% to 15% of the sample.

This receptor was obtained from a woman aged 18-29 years with Graves' hyperthyroidism. Here the chain combines TRBV9 and TRBJ1-1, with TRBD1 as a weak D call on 5 bases. Sequencing was done on a sample of blood. CDR3 region: CASSVAGRVNTEAFF. The DNA sequence follows: TGTGCCAGCAGCGTTGCAGGCAGGGTGAACACTGAAGCTTTCTTT.